This TCR beta chain was profiled in a study of identical twins (dated by TCRdb to 2016 to 2017). Broadly, across the study: TCR alpha and beta repertoires from monozygotic twins, unrelated adults of various ages and cord blood were deep-sequenced to test whether fetal clonotypes persist. Replicate twin experiments were performed at different times using different library preparation protocols to rule out contamination. What the work shows at the level of the full study, not this receptor alone: Invariant T cells such as MAIT and iNKT could partly confound zero-insertion analyses, although diverse VJ usage argued against such confounding for most clonotypes. Abundant cord blood beta clonotypes carried fewer insertions; young adult naive repertoires showed a weaker similar trend, while memory repertoires showed none. In monozygotic twins, recombination models systematically underestimated out-of-frame TCR alpha sharing, but the models matched the sharing seen between unrelated individuals. In beta out-of-frame sequences, excess twin sharing was weaker, because having fewer shared sequences lowered the signal-to-noise ratio. Compared with coincidental sharing between unrelated individuals, out-of-frame TCR alpha sequences shared between twins had an excess of sequences with low generation probability. Because the same donors could not be followed over many years, the conclusions relied on cross-sectional statistical analysis.

The library was generated by 5' RACE. Sequencing used an Illumina HiSeq 2000. Template switching added a universal primer binding site, and the final cDNA carried a unique molecular identifier that allowed TCR cDNA molecules to be counted accurately. First-strand cDNA for TCR alpha and beta chains was synthesized from specific primers in the conserved constant-segment region. Each cDNA library was double barcoded, with a SMART-Mk sample barcode plus Illumina barcodes, to control for contamination. Two successive PCR steps introduced TruSeq adapter sequences along with Illumina sample barcodes. TCR alpha and beta cDNA libraries were sequenced on the Illumina HiSeq platform with custom primers. The paper's data handling went like this. Unique molecular identifiers were extracted from raw reads with MiGEC, and CDR3 positions were determined with MiXCR. For each individual, recombination models were inferred using an EM algorithm with the repgenHMM and IGoR tools. The analysis of shared clonotypes was done with the tcR package in R, with sharing normalized by the product of cloneset sizes. Out-of-frame nonproductive sequences were analyzed to study raw recombination free of thymic and clonal selection effects. Through fastp at Q25 and MiXCR, TCRdb rebuilt clones from the public reads, retaining in-frame beta chains. Every CDR3 protein is listed once, alongside the most common genes and DNA of its rows. TCRdb's processing, not the authors' own work, is the source of the V and J calls. The sample yields 420,000 or so distinct CDR3 sequences; approximately 17% were counted once. The top ten hold around 10% of the sample.

A word on this clonotype: Its binding antigen is unknown. Base qualities are not provided; no much larger clone lies one nucleotide away.

V ends up 0 bases short and J 4 bases short, with an unmatched junction base count of 2. CDR1 and CDR2 were assigned from the germline V gene (reference sequence) as DFQATT and SNEGSKA. From the cysteine through the phenylalanine, the CDR3 covers 15 amino acids. Just the 45-base CDR3 DNA is kept, in frame starting at base 1. Every donor was a healthy Caucasian. The researchers also sequenced three unrelated adults who were not twins: a male aged 18 to 30, a male aged 50 to 59, and a female aged 50 to 59. Miltenyi CD45RO+ enrichment and human naive T-cell isolation kits were used to isolate memory (CD45RO+) and naive T cells from PBMC.

Sequencing was carried out using naive T cells sorted from blood. According to the study, the label for this sample's cell subset or site signals: cells isolated with a human naive T-cell isolation kit. This receptor was taken from a middle-aged man in good health. The V and J genes are TRBV20-1 and TRBJ2-3, with 12 bases matching TRBD2. CDR3 reads: CSARDTSGRSDTQYF. The DNA reads as follows: TGCAGTGCTAGAGACACTAGCGGGAGGTCAGATACGCAGTATTTT.